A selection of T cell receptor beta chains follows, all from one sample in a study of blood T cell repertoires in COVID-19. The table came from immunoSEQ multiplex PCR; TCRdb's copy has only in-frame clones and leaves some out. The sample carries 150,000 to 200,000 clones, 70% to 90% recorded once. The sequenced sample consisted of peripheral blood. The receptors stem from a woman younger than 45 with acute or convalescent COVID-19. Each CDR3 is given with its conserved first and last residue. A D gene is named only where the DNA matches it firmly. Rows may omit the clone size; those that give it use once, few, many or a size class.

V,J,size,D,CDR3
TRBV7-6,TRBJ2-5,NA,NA,CASSLTASRETQYF
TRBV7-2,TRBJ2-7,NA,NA,CASSLLARNYEQYF
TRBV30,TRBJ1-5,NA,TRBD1,CAWQRGGRQPQHF
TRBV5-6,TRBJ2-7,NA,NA,CASSKGVSSYEQYF
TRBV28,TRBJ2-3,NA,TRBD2,CASTTVGTRTSDTQYF
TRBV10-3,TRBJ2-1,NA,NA,CAIRDKTYNEQFF
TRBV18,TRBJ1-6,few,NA,CASSPEQLGSSSPLHF
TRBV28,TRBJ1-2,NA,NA,CASTRQLYGYTF
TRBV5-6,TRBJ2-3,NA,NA,CASSIRTGGGTDTQYF
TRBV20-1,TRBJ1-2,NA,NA,CGQSDNYGYTF
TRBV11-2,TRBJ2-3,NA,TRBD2,CASSLLGPGGTDTQYF
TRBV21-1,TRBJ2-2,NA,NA,CASSKWVPVGGSSTGELFF
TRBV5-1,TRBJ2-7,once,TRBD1,CASSLAGTGFEQYF
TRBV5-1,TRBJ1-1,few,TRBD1,CASSRQGTEAFF
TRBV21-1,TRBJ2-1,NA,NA,CATGTSGRTQFF
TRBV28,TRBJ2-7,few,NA,CASSWDFGQGEYEQYF
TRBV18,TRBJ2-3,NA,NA,CASSPSRGGTDTQYF
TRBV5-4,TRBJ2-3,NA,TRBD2,CASSLDLREAQYF
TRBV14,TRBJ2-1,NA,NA,CASSPPDYGRQFF
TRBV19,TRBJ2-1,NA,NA,CASSQGLLNEQFF
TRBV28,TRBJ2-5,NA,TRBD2,CASSLPAGGTETQYF
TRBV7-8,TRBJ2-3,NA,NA,CASSLPPGYSSTDTQYF
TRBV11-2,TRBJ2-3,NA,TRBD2,CASSPGTSGIPQYF
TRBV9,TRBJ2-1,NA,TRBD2,CASRVAAGVVNEQFF
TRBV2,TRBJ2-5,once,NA,CASRVYQETQYF
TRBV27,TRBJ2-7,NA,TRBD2,CASSFTSGPYEQYF
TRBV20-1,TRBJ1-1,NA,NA,CSARGAREAFF
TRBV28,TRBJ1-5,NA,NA,CASTLRRSNQPQHF
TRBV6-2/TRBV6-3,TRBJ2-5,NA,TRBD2,CASSYGVAGDQETQYF
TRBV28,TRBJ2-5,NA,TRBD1,CASSLDRVATQYF
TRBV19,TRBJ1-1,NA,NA,CASTGRGNTEAFF
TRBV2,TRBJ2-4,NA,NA,CAKTTGPYPRSIQYF
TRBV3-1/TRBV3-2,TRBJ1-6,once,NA,CASSQGLSGSPLHF
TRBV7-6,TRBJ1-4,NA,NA,CASSGMAGKLFF
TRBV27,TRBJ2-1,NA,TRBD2,CASTSGGGPSYNEQFF
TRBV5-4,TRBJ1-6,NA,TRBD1,CASSFGTGGTPLHF
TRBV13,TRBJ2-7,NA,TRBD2,CASSSLPSGIVYEQYF
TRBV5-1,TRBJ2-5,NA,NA,CARRREDRRETQYF